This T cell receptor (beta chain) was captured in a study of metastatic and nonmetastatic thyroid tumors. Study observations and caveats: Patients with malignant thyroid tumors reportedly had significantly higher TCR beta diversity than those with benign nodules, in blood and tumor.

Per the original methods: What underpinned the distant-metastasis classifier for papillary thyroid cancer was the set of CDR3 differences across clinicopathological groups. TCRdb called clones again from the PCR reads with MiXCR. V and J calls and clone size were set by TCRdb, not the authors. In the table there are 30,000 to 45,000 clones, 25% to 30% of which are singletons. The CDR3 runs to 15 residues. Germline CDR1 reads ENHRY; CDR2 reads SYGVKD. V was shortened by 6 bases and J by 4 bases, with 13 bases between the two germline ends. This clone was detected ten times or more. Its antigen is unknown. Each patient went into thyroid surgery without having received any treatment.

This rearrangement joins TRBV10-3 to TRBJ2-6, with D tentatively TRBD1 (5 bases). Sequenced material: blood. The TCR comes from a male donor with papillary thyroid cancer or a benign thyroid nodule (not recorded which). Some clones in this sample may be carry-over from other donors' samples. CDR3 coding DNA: TGTGCCATCAGGCAGGGTGTGGACGGGGCCAACGTCCTGACTTTC. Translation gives CAIRQGVDGANVLTF.